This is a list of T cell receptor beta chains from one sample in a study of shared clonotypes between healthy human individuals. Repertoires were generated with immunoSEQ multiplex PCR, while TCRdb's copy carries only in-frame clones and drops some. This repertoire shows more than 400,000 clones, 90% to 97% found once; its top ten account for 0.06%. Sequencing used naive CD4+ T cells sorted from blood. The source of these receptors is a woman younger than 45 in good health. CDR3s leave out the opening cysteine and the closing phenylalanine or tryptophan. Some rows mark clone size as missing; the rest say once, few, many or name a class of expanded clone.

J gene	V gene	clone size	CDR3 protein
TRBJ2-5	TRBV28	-	ASSFVPGAPRTQY
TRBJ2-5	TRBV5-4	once	ASSLDPQQETQY
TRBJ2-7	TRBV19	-	ASRPTSGRDEQY
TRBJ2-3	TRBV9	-	ASSVGVGTSGTDTQY
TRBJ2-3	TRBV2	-	ASRETSGVDTQY
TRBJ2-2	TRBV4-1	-	ASSQVIAGLNTGELF
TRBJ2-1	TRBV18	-	ASSPGQGDNEQF
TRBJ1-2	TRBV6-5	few	ASSYSNYGYT
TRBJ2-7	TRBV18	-	ASSPGQVVSYEQY
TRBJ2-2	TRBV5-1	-	ASSSSGRITGELF
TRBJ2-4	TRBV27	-	ASSSLAIGGGGNIQY
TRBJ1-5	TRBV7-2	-	ASSLGGWKQSNQPQH
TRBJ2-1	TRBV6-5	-	ASSYSADSSYNEQF
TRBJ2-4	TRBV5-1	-	ASSAGTEPLDIQY
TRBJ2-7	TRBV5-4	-	ASSRDTVEQY
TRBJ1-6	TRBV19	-	ASSIPRSSYNSPLH